These T cell receptor beta chains were read from a single sample in a study of blood T cell dynamics during melanoma immunotherapy. Clones were read by immunoSEQ multiplex PCR, and TCRdb kept only the in-frame ones, dropping some. The sample carries about 6,700 clones, approximately 83% recorded once. This sample comprised blood, obtained from a patient treated with checkpoint blockade. The receptors were gathered from a human donor with melanoma. Some clones in this sample may be carry-over from other donors' samples. CDR3s include the opening cysteine and the closing phenylalanine or tryptophan. Each record gives: D gene, CDR3 length, clone size, V gene, J gene, CDR3 protein, CDR3 DNA. The D gene is left open where the match is weak. Clone size is stated in some rows and not others, as once, few, many or a class when expanded.

d_gene: TRBD1
len: 13
abundance: -
v_gene: TRBV2
j_gene: TRBJ2-7
CDR3aa: CASSERGRGEQYF
CDR3nt: TGTGCCAGCAGTGAAAGGGGGCGCGGGGAGCAGTACTTC

d_gene: -
len: 14
abundance: -
v_gene: TRBV6-1
j_gene: TRBJ1-2
CDR3aa: CASSPEANGSGYTF
CDR3nt: TGTGCCAGCAGCCCCGAAGCAAACGGGAGTGGCTACACCTTC

d_gene: -
len: 14
abundance: -
v_gene: TRBV2
j_gene: TRBJ1-1
CDR3aa: CASGMGGALTEAFF
CDR3nt: TGTGCCAGCGGTATGGGAGGGGCACTCACTGAAGCTTTCTTT

d_gene: -
len: 13
abundance: -
v_gene: TRBV29-1
j_gene: TRBJ2-3
CDR3aa: CSVEEITPDTQYF
CDR3nt: TGCAGCGTTGAAGAGATCACCCCAGATACGCAGTATTTT

d_gene: TRBD1
len: 15
abundance: few
v_gene: TRBV7-9
j_gene: TRBJ1-1
CDR3aa: CASSSPGQSKTEAFF
CDR3nt: TGTGCCAGCAGCTCCCCGGGACAGAGTAAGACTGAAGCTTTCTTT

d_gene: -
len: 15
abundance: -
v_gene: TRBV7-8
j_gene: TRBJ2-5
CDR3aa: CASSLVTVDSGTQYF
CDR3nt: TGTGCCAGCAGCTTAGTGACGGTGGACTCAGGGACCCAGTACTTC

d_gene: -
len: 15
abundance: -
v_gene: TRBV4-1
j_gene: TRBJ2-3
CDR3aa: CASSQDPADTDTQYF
CDR3nt: TGCGCCAGCAGCCAAGATCCAGCGGACACAGATACGCAGTATTTT

d_gene: -
len: 15
abundance: -
v_gene: TRBV9
j_gene: TRBJ1-1
CDR3aa: CASSGPGVTNTEAFF
CDR3nt: TGTGCCAGCAGCGGACCGGGGGTGACGAACACTGAAGCTTTCTTT

d_gene: -
len: 14
abundance: -
v_gene: TRBV28
j_gene: TRBJ2-2
CDR3aa: CASMRPPHPGELFF
CDR3nt: TGTGCCAGCATGAGGCCTCCTCATCCCGGGGAGCTGTTTTTT

d_gene: -
len: 15
abundance: -
v_gene: TRBV5-1
j_gene: TRBJ2-7
CDR3aa: CASRPTGTWISEQYF
CDR3nt: TGCGCCAGCAGACCAACCGGGACTTGGATCAGCGAGCAGTACTTC

d_gene: -
len: 17
abundance: -
v_gene: TRBV27
j_gene: TRBJ1-6
CDR3aa: CASSFRQLSSYNSPLHF
CDR3nt: TGTGCCAGCAGTTTTCGACAGCTTAGCTCCTATAATTCACCCCTCCACTTT

d_gene: TRBD1
len: 13
abundance: once
v_gene: TRBV19
j_gene: TRBJ2-5
CDR3aa: CASTNRDRETQYF
CDR3nt: TGTGCCAGTACCAACCGGGACAGGGAGACCCAGTACTTC

d_gene: -
len: 13
abundance: -
v_gene: TRBV7-2
j_gene: TRBJ1-1
CDR3aa: CASSFSLDTEAFF
CDR3nt: TGTGCCAGCAGCTTTTCATTGGACACTGAAGCTTTCTTT

d_gene: TRBD2
len: 15
abundance: -
v_gene: TRBV2
j_gene: TRBJ2-7
CDR3aa: CASRDRTSGHYEQYF
CDR3nt: TGTGCCAGCAGAGATCGGACTAGCGGACACTACGAGCAGTACTTC

d_gene: TRBD2
len: 13
abundance: -
v_gene: TRBV7-3
j_gene: TRBJ2-1
CDR3aa: CASSATSRSEQFF
CDR3nt: TGTGCCAGCAGCGCGACTAGCCGAAGTGAGCAGTTCTTC

d_gene: -
len: 11
abundance: -
v_gene: TRBV29-1
j_gene: TRBJ2-5
CDR3aa: CSVGSGETQYF
CDR3nt: TGCAGCGTTGGGTCGGGAGAGACCCAGTACTTC

d_gene: TRBD2
len: 14
abundance: -
v_gene: TRBV7-2
j_gene: TRBJ2-3
CDR3aa: CASSLGLAHDTQYF
CDR3nt: TGTGCCAGCAGCTTGGGACTAGCCCATGATACGCAGTATTTT

d_gene: TRBD1
len: 12
abundance: -
v_gene: TRBV30
j_gene: TRBJ2-7
CDR3aa: CAWSSSGGTGLF
CDR3nt: TGTGCCTGGAGTAGTTCTGGAGGGACAGGCCTTTTC

d_gene: TRBD2
len: 16
abundance: few
v_gene: TRBV19
j_gene: TRBJ2-1
CDR3aa: CASSKTGTSGYNEQFF
CDR3nt: TGTGCCAGTAGTAAAACCGGGACTAGCGGATACAATGAGCAGTTCTTC

d_gene: TRBD1
len: 19
abundance: few
v_gene: TRBV7-9
j_gene: TRBJ1-1
CDR3aa: CASSLMRGQGGSMNTEAFF
CDR3nt: TGTGCCAGCAGCTTGATGAGGGGACAGGGAGGTAGCATGAACACTGAAGCTTTCTTT

d_gene: TRBD2
len: 17
abundance: once
v_gene: TRBV19
j_gene: TRBJ2-1
CDR3aa: CASRTTGGRGSYNEQFF
CDR3nt: TGTGCCAGTAGAACTACGGGAGGCCGAGGTTCCTACAATGAGCAGTTCTTC

d_gene: TRBD2
len: 17
abundance: -
v_gene: TRBV27
j_gene: TRBJ2-3
CDR3aa: CASSKTPGLASSDTQYF
CDR3nt: TGTGCCAGCAGTAAGACCCCGGGACTAGCATCCTCCGATACGCAGTATTTT

d_gene: TRBD1
len: 16
abundance: -
v_gene: TRBV6-4
j_gene: TRBJ1-1
CDR3aa: CASSDESRDRGQAAFF
CDR3nt: TGTGCCAGCAGTGACGAGTCCCGGGACAGGGGGCAGGCAGCTTTCTTT

d_gene: TRBD2
len: 15
abundance: -
v_gene: TRBV6-1
j_gene: TRBJ2-1
CDR3aa: CASSKAGVKYNEQFF
CDR3nt: TGTGCCAGCAGTAAAGCGGGAGTGAAGTACAATGAGCAGTTCTTC

d_gene: -
len: 13
abundance: -
v_gene: TRBV5-1
j_gene: TRBJ2-5
CDR3aa: CASSQAVGETQYF
CDR3nt: TGCGCCAGCAGCCAGGCTGTGGGAGAGACCCAGTACTTC

d_gene: -
len: 14
abundance: -
v_gene: TRBV4-2
j_gene: TRBJ2-7
CDR3aa: CASSLVASVAEQYF
CDR3nt: TGTGCCAGCAGCTTGGTGGCTAGCGTAGCCGAGCAGTACTTC

d_gene: -
len: 14
abundance: -
v_gene: TRBV10-2
j_gene: TRBJ1-6
CDR3aa: CASSQGREESPLHF
CDR3nt: TGCGCCAGCAGTCAGGGCAGAGAGGAGTCACCCCTCCACTTT

d_gene: TRBD2
len: 16
abundance: -
v_gene: TRBV7-9
j_gene: TRBJ2-3
CDR3aa: CASSSTTSGSADTQYF
CDR3nt: TGTGCCAGCAGCTCGACGACTAGCGGGAGTGCAGATACGCAGTATTTT

d_gene: -
len: 16
abundance: -
v_gene: TRBV14
j_gene: TRBJ1-2
CDR3aa: CASSQDPASGVYGYTF
CDR3nt: TGTGCCAGCAGCCAAGATCCAGCATCAGGGGTCTATGGCTACACCTTC

d_gene: -
len: 13
abundance: few
v_gene: TRBV6-5
j_gene: TRBJ1-1
CDR3aa: CASSYGGNTEAFF
CDR3nt: TGTGCCAGCAGTTACGGGGGGAACACTGAAGCTTTCTTT

d_gene: TRBD1
len: 14
abundance: -
v_gene: TRBV2
j_gene: TRBJ1-4
CDR3aa: CASTWGQGNEKLFF
CDR3nt: TGTGCCAGTACTTGGGGACAGGGAAATGAAAAACTGTTTTTT

d_gene: -
len: 13
abundance: -
v_gene: TRBV19
j_gene: TRBJ2-6
CDR3aa: CASSSTGANVLTF
CDR3nt: TGTGCCAGTAGTAGCACAGGGGCCAACGTCCTGACTTTC

d_gene: -
len: 12
abundance: once
v_gene: TRBV7-8
j_gene: TRBJ1-1
CDR3aa: CASSLGEGEAFF
CDR3nt: TGTGCCAGCAGCCTCGGTGAGGGAGAAGCTTTCTTT

d_gene: TRBD2
len: 17
abundance: -
v_gene: TRBV7-9
j_gene: TRBJ2-3
CDR3aa: CASSLGGTSGRQATQYF
CDR3nt: TGTGCCAGCAGCTTAGGGGGGACTAGCGGGAGGCAGGCTACGCAGTATTTT

d_gene: -
len: 13
abundance: -
v_gene: TRBV11-2
j_gene: TRBJ1-5
CDR3aa: CASSLARDQPQHF
CDR3nt: TGTGCCAGCAGCTTAGCGCGGGACCAGCCCCAGCATTTT

d_gene: -
len: 15
abundance: -
v_gene: TRBV5-6
j_gene: TRBJ2-2
CDR3aa: CASSFKTAITGELFF
CDR3nt: TGTGCCAGCAGCTTTAAGACAGCAATCACCGGGGAGCTGTTTTTT